This T cell receptor (beta chain) is drawn from a study of blood T cell repertoires in COVID-19. Overall study: Samples representing acute and convalescent COVID-19 were sourced from the United States, Italy and Spain.

Germline CDR1 and CDR2: SGHAT and FQNNGV. Trimming pared 5 bases from V and 1 base from J, leaving 16 bases between. CDR3 length: 16 amino acids. Per the original methods: Nucleated cell number was recorded as an estimate derived from reference gene primer amplification. Repertoires were generated with immunoSEQ multiplex PCR, while TCRdb's copy carries only in-frame clones and drops some. The DNA was the basis for D and trimming; V, J and clone size are from that table. Of more than 200,000 clones detected, 75% to 90% appear once; the ten largest clones hold approximately 2%. The chain employs TRBV11-2 and TRBJ2-3; tentatively, D is TRBD1 (5 bases). The TCR sequence derives from a man aged 25 to 40 with active or convalescent COVID-19. The sequenced material came from peripheral blood. The CDR3: CASSPKSTGGTDTQYF. For the CDR3, the DNA is TGTGCCAGCAGCCCAAAGAGTACAGGCGGCACAGATACGCAGTATTTT.